This TCR beta chain was sequenced in a study of cytomegalovirus exposure and HLA in healthy donors. Overall study findings and caveats: In vitro checks showed that a few CMV-associated chains really do target CMV antigens.

V lost 1 base, J lost 2 bases, and 11 bases stayed unmatched. Germline loops: CDR1 MNHEY, CDR2 SMNVEV (reference sequence). CDR3 size: 19 residues. Primers included in the PCR were 60 Vbeta and 13 Jbeta primers. Only in-frame clones appear in the TCRdb table, and some are missing; sequencing was by immunoSEQ multiplex PCR. Its listing shows around 150,000 clones. Regarding this clone: Its antigen is unknown.

The source is a man aged 25 to 45 in good health and CMV-seronegative. The J gene is TRBJ2-1, the V gene TRBV27, with 10 bases aligning to TRBD2. The source material was PBMCs. This CDR3 is CASSLLIRASGRAYNEQFF. The CDR3 region has the DNA TGTGCCAGCAGTTTATTGATCCGAGCTAGCGGGAGAGCCTACAATGAGCAGTTCTTC.